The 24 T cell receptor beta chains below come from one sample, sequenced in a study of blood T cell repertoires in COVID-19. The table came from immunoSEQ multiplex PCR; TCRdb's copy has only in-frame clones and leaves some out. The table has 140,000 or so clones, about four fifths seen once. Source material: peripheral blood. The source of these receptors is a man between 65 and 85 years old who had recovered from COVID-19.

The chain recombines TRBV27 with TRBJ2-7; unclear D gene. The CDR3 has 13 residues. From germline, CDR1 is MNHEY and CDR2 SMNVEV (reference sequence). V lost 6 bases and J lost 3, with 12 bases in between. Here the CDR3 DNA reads TGTGCCAGCAGACAGAATAAAGGCTACGAGCAGTACTTC. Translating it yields CASRQNKGYEQYF.

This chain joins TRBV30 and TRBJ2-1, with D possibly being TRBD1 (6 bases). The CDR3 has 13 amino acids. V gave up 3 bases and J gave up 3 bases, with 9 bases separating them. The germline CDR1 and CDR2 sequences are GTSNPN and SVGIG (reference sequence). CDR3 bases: TGTGCCTGGAGCCAGGGGAGCTACAATGAGCAGTTCTTC. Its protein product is CAWSQGSYNEQFF.

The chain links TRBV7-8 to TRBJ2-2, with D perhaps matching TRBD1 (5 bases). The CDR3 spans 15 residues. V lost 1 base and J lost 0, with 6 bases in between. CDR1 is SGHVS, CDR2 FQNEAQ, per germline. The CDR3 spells CASSLGQTNTGELFF. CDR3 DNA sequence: TGTGCCAGCAGCTTAGGACAGACGAACACCGGGGAGCTGTTTTTT.

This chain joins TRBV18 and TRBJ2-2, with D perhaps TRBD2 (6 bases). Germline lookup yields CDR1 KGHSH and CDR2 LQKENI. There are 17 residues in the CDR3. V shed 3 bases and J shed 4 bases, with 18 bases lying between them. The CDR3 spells CASSPDRDFRSTGELFF. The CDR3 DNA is TGTGCCAGCTCACCGGACCGGGACTTCAGGTCCACCGGGGAGCTGTTTTTT.

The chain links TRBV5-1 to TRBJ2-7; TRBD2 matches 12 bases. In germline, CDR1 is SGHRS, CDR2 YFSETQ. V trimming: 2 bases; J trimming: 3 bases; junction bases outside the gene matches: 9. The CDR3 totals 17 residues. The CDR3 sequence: CASSFPSGRAGRYEQYF. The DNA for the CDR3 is TGCGCCAGCAGCTTTCCTAGCGGGAGGGCCGGTCGCTACGAGCAGTACTTC.

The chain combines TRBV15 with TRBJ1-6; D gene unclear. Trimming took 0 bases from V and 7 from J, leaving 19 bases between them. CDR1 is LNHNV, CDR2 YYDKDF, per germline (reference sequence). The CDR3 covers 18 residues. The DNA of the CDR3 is TGTGCCACCAGCAGAGATCGCCGGACGGGATCCATGAATTCACCCCTCCACTTT. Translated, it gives CATSRDRRTGSMNSPLHF.

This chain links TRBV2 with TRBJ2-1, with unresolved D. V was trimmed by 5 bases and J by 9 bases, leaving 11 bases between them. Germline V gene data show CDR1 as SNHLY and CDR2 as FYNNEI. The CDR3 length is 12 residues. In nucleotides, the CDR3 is TGTGCCAGCAGTTTCCTTAGAATTGAGCAGTTCTTC. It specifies CASSFLRIEQFF. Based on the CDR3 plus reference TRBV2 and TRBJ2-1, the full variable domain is EPEVTQTPSHQVTQMGQEVILRCVPISNHLYFYWYRQILGQKVEFLVSFYNNEISEKSEIFDDQFSVERPDGSNFTLKIRSTKLEDSAMYFCASSFLRIEQFFGPGTRLTVL.

CDR3 nucleotide sequence: TGTGCCAGCAGCTTAGATCTTATATGGGACTCCGGTAGCTATGGCTACACCTTC. Its translation: CASSLDLIWDSGSYGYTF. The chain joins TRBV11-2 to TRBJ1-2, with D possibly matching TRBD1 (5 bases). Trimming stripped 0 bases from V and 4 bases from J, with 21 bases between. The CDR3 consists of 18 residues. Germline V gene lookup returns CDR1 SGHAT and CDR2 FQNNGV.

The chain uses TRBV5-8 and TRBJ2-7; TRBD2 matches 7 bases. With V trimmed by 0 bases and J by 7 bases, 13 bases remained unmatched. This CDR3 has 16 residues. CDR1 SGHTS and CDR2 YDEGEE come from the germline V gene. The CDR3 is CASSLVRPSGPREQYF. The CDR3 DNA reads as TGTGCCAGCAGCTTGGTTAGGCCTAGCGGCCCCCGAGAGCAGTACTTC.

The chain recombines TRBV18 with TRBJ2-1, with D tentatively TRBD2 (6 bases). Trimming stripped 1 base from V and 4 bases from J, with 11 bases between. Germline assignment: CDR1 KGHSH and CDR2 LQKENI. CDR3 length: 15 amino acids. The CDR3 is CASSPLSGAYNEQFF. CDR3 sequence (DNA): TGTGCCAGCTCACCACTTAGCGGAGCTTACAATGAGCAGTTCTTC.

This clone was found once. The CDR3 DNA follows: TGTGCCATCAGTGAAGGGACTAGCGGGAGATACGAGCAGTACTTC. Translating it yields CAISEGTSGRYEQYF. The chain uses TRBV10-3 and TRBJ2-7; TRBD2 aligns across 14 bases. CDR1 ENHRY and CDR2 SYGVKD come from the germline V gene. This CDR3 region has 15 residues. The ends lost 3 bases at V and 4 bases at J; junction bases unmatched: 2.

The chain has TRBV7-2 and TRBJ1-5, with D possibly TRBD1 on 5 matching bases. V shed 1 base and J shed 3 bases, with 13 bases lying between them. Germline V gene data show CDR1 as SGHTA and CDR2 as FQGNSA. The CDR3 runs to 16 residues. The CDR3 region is CASSLEAGRFNQPQHF. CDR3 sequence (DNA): TGTGCCAGCAGCTTAGAGGCAGGGCGTTTCAATCAGCCCCAGCATTTT.

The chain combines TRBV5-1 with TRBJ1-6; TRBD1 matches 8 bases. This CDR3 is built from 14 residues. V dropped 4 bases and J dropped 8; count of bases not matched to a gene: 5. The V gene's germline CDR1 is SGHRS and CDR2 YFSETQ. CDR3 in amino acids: CASSMTGDYSPLHF. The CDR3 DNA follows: TGCGCCAGCAGCATGACAGGGGATTATTCACCCCTCCACTTT.

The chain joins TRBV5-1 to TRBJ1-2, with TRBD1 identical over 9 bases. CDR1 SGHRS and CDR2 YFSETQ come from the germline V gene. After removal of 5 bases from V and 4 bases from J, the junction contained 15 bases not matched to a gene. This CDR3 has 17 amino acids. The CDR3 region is CASSSAPQGATGYGYTF. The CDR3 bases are TGCGCCAGCAGTTCTGCCCCACAGGGGGCAACAGGCTATGGCTACACCTTC. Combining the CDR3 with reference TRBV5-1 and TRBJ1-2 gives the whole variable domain KAGVTQTPRYLIKTRGQQVTLSCSPISGHRSVSWYQQTPGQGLQFLFEYFSETQRNKGNFPGRFSGRQFSNSRSEMNVSTLELGDSALYLCASSSAPQGATGYGYTFGSGTRLTVV.

The CDR3 sequence is CASSNTGMETQYF. The CDR3, as DNA: TGTGCCAGTAGTAACACAGGGATGGAGACCCAGTACTTC. V is TRBV19 and J is TRBJ2-5; a weak D match, TRBD1 (6 bases). V gave up 4 bases and J gave up 5 bases, with 11 bases separating them. Germline lookup yields CDR1 LNHDA and CDR2 SQIVND (reference sequence). This CDR3 region has 13 residues.

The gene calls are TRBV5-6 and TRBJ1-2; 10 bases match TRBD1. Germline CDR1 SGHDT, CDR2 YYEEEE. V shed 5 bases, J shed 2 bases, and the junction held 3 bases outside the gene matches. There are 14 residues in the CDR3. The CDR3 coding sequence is TGTGCCAGCAGACCGGGACAGGGGAACTATGGCTACACCTTC. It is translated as CASRPGQGNYGYTF. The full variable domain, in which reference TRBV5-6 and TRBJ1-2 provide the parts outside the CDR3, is DAGVTQSPTHLIKTRGQQVTLRCSPKSGHDTVSWYQQALGQGPQFIFQYYEEEERQRGNFPDRFSGHQFPNYSSELNVNALLLGDSALYLCASRPGQGNYGYTFGSGTRLTVV.

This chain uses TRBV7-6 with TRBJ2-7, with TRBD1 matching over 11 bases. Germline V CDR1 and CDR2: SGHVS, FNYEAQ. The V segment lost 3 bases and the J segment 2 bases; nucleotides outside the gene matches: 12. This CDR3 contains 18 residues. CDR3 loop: CASSFLPGQGATPYEQYF. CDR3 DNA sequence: TGTGCCAGCAGCTTTCTCCCAGGACAGGGGGCGACACCCTACGAGCAGTACTTC.

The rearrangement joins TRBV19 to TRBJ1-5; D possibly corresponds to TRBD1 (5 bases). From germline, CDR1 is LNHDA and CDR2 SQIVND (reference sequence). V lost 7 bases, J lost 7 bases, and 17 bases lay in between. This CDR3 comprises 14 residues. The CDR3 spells CASTQPGGGQPQHF. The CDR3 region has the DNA TGTGCCAGTACCCAACCCGGGGGGGGACAGCCCCAGCATTTT.

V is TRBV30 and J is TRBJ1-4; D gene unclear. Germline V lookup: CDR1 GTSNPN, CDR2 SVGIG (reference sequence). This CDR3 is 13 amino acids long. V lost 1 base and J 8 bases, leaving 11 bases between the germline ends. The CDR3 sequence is CAWSALREEKLFF. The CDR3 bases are TGTGCCTGGAGTGCCCTGAGGGAGGAAAAACTGTTTTTT.

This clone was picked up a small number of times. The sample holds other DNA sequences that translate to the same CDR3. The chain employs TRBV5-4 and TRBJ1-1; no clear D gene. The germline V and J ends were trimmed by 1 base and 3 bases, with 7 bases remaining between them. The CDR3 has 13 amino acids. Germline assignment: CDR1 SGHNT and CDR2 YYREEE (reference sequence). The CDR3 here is CASSLTEHTEAFF. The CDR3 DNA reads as TGTGCCAGCAGCTTGACAGAACACACTGAAGCTTTCTTT.

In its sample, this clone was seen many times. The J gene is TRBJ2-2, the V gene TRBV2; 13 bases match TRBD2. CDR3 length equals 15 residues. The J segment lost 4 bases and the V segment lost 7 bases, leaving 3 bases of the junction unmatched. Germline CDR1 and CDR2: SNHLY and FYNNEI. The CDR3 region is CASKLAGGGTGELFF. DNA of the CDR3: TGTGCCAGCAAACTAGCGGGAGGGGGCACCGGGGAGCTGTTTTTT.

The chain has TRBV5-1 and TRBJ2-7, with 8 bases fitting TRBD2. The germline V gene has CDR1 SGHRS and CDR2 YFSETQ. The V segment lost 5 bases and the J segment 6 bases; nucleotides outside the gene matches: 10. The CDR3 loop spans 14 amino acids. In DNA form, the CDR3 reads TGCGCCAGCAGGGCATGGAGCGGGAGCGGCGAGCAGTACTTC. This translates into CASRAWSGSGEQYF.

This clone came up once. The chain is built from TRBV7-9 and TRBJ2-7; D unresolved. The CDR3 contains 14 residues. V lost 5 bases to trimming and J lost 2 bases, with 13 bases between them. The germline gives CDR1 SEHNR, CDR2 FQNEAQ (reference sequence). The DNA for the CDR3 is TGTGCCAGCAGCCACCCCCGGGTCCCCTACGAGCAGTACTTC. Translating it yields CASSHPRVPYEQYF.

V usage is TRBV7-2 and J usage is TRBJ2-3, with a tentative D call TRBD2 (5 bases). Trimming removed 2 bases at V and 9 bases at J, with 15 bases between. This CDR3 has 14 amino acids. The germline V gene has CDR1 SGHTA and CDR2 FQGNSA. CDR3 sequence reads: CASSLNPGSGTQYF. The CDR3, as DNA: TGTGCCAGCAGCTTAAATCCGGGTTCGGGGACGCAGTATTTT.